Detailed here is one TCR beta chain. Its antigen target is currently unknown. No per-base quality is available; no much larger clone lies one base away. The sample comes from a study of CD8 T cells in Susac syndrome (dated by TCRdb to the late 2010s). Looking at the study overall: Among the Susac syndrome patients who were sequenced, clinically active disease was present in six and clinical remission was observed in 8 or 9. At blood withdrawal, Susac syndrome patients were therapy-naive, treated with corticosteroids (with IVIg additionally given to some), or treated with IVIg alone. Repertoire sequencing was used to test whether CD8+ T cell activation and differentiation in Susac syndrome was antigen driven. General findings and caveats noted by the study authors: The number of individuals in the TCR sequencing and HLA analysis was acknowledged as relatively small. No clonal expansion was detected in the CD4+ T cell repertoire of Susac syndrome patients.

From the germline V gene (reference sequence), CDR1 is DFQATT and CDR2 is SNEGSKA. The CDR3 contains 17 residues, cysteine and phenylalanine counted. The only DNA kept is the CDR3, 51 bases in frame from the first base. The V end gives up 2 bases and the J end 2 bases, leaving 13 bases in the junction not matched to a gene. Peripheral blood CD8+ and CD4+ T cells from healthy donors, Susac syndrome patients and multiple sclerosis patients were profiled using high-throughput TCR beta sequencing. The Susac syndrome patients fulfilled recently defined diagnostic criteria for either definite or probable disease. Bulk CD8+ and CD4+ T cells were purified by magnetic negative isolation, while CD8+ TEMRA cells were enriched using FACS. Blood was collected in EDTA tubes and processed within 24 hours, with PBMCs isolated through density gradient centrifugation. PBMCs destined for TCR sequencing were cryopreserved in liquid nitrogen and later thawed in a 37 °C water bath. Purity of sorted or isolated CD4+, CD8+ and CD8+ TEMRA cells was at least 90%.

RNA was extracted using the RNeasy kit, and roughly 0.5 to 1 microgram was reverse transcribed with random hexamers. TCR beta CDR3 regions were amplified with the immunoSEQ multiplex PCR assay covering 54 Vbeta and 13 Jbeta segments. To correct PCR amplification bias, a synthetic template baseline was used for both primer optimization and computational correction. The study's processing was this. Reads were annotated to V, D and J genes according to IMGT and were analyzed with immunoSEQ Analyzer, with only productive sequences retained. Clonality was calculated as one minus the Shannon entropy normalized by log2 of the number of productive unique sequences. For each patient and control, public and private clones were evaluated within the 100 most prevalent clones. A clone was defined as Susac-specific if it was absent from the healthy and MS cohorts, from about a thousand published viral clones and from other ImmuneACCESS disease sequences. TCRdb passed the public sequencing reads through fastp at Q25 and MiXCR, retaining productive beta sequences. Every entry covers one CDR3 protein and lists the most common genes and DNA from its rows. The V and J calls, along with clone size, are taken from TCRdb and not from the paper's own processing. This sample comprises about 180,000 distinct CDR3 sequences, roughly 94% of them detected only once. Around 0.11% of the sample goes to the ten largest clones.

The sample taken for sequencing was CD4+ T cells from PBMCs. The sequence links TRBV20-1 to TRBJ2-3; TRBD2 fits 7 bases in the junction. The source of this sequence is a human donor with Susac syndrome. CDR3 protein: CSARLGGRRRPTDTQYF. Read as DNA, the sequence is TGCAGTGCTAGACTCGGGGGGAGGCGTCGCCCCACAGATACGCAGTATTTT.